This TCR beta chain appears in the sequencing data of a study of siplizumab effects on memory and regulatory T cells. General study findings and limits: Naive T cells were seemingly more diverse than memory cells, and major contributions to the alloresponse seemed to be made by them. Where siplizumab was present, mappable alloreactive CD4+ clones averaged about 65% Treg-derived, compared with 25% to 30% in controls. Assignment to unstimulated subsets succeeded for only a minor fraction of the alloreactive clones.

Details on this clone: What it binds is unknown.

Germline CDR1 and CDR2: SGHVS and FQNEAQ. The V end was cut by 3 bases, the J end by 2 bases, with 22 bases between. The CDR3 contains 18 residues. In each sample, about 10^5 TCR templates were assayed. TCRdb's table, derived via immunoSEQ multiplex PCR, lists solely in-frame clones and lacks some. The sample shows about 100,000 clones, roughly 93% of them seen only once. The V gene is TRBV7-8, the J gene TRBJ1-1, with D tentatively TRBD1 (5 bases). Input material: non-Treg CD4+ T cells sorted from blood. This clonotype was sampled from a human donor in good health. In DNA form, the CDR3 reads TGTGCCAGCAGCTTTTATCGGGGCGGGAGACAGCTAAACACTGAAGCTTTCTTT. Residues: CASSFYRGGRQLNTEAFF.